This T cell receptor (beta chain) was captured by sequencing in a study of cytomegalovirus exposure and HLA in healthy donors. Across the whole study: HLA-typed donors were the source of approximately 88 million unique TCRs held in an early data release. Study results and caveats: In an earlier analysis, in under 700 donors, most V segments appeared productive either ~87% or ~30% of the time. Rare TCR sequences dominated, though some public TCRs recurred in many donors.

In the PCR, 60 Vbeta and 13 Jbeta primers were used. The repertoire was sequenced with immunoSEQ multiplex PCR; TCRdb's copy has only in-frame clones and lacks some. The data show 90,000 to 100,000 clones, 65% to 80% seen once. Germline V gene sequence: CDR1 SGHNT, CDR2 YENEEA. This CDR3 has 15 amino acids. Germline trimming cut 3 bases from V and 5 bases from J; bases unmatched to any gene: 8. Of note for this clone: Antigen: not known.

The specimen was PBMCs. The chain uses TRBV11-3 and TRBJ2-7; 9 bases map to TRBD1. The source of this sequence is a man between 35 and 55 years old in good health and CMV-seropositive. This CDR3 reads CASSFPGQGIHEQYF. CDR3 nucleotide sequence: TGTGCCAGCAGCTTCCCGGGACAGGGTATTCACGAGCAGTACTTC.